This T cell receptor (beta chain) was observed in a study of blood T cell repertoires in COVID-19. Study-level information: Both acute and convalescent COVID-19 samples were obtained from the United States, Italy and Spain. In each case, the material was cDNA or gDNA derived from T cells, B-cell-depleted T cells, or PBMCs.

Original methodology: Estimated nucleated cell counts came from reference gene primer amplification. Sequenced by immunoSEQ multiplex PCR; TCRdb stores in-frame clones only, minus some. V, J and clone size are taken as reported in that table, and D and trimming were inferred from the DNA itself. Of tens of thousands of clones listed, 80% to 90% are singletons. The CDR3 is 15 amino acids. With 1 base clipped from V and 7 bases from J, the junction kept 7 bases outside the gene matches. Per germline, CDR1 SGHAT and CDR2 FQNNGV. The chain has TRBV11-2 and TRBJ2-7, with 10 bases identical to TRBD1. Sequenced sample: peripheral blood. The clonotype comes from a woman aged 55 to 70 with acute or convalescent COVID-19. Written as DNA, the CDR3 is TGTGCCAGCAGCTTAGCGGGACAGGGGTGGAATGAGCAGTACTTC. Amino acid sequence: CASSLAGQGWNEQYF. The variable domain in full, with the rest retrieved from reference TRBV11-2 and TRBJ2-7, is EAGVAQSPRYKIIEKRQSVAFWCNPISGHATLYWYQQILGQGPKLLIQFQNNGVVDDSQLPKDRFSAERLKGVDSTLKIQPAKLEDSAVYLCASSLAGQGWNEQYFGPGTRLTVT.